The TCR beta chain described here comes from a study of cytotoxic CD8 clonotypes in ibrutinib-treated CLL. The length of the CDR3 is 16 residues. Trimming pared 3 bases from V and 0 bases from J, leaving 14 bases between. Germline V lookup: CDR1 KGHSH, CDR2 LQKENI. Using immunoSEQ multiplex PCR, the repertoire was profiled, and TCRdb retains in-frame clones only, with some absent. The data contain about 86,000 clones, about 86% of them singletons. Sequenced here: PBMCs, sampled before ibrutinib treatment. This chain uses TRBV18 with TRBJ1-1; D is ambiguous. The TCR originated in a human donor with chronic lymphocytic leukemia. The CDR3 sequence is CASSPASRELNTEAFF. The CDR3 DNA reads TGTGCCAGCTCACCCGCCTCGAGGGAATTGAACACTGAAGCTTTCTTT.